The table lists the clone carrying this T cell receptor beta chain with a few counts. Its antigen is still unknown. Arm-PCR with iRepertoire HTBI primers amplified the CDR3 regions for these TCR beta libraries. TCRdb called the multiplex PCR reads again in MiXCR, with one record for every CDR3 protein. The profile shows a few hundred thousand distinct CDR3 sequences, over 15% of them singletons. Time point given: newly diagnosed GD, antithyroid drugs for less than 3 months. Making the TCR library involved RNA that had been extracted from PBMCs. Xi'an, China, was home to the endocrinology department that provided patients. These data belong to a study of regulatory T cells in long-lasting Graves disease. Study-level findings and limits: Sharing of public clonotypes was greater in persistent patients (under 3,000) than in new patients (966).

In addition, the sample was reused for a study of T cells in Graves' hyperthyroidism and ophthalmopathy. That work adds: Those with hyperthyroidism were 18 to 65 years old, newly diagnosed, and ill for under 2 months.

Sequenced here: peripheral blood mononuclear cells (PBMCs), sampled at new diagnosis, from a patient treated with antithyroid drugs. This clonotype was obtained from a man aged 35 to 55 with Graves disease.

The CDR3 region has the DNA TGCAGCGCGGCGCGCTCTGGGGCCAACGTCCTGACTTTC. Translation gives CSAARSGANVLTF. The V and J genes are TRBV20-1 and TRBJ2-6; D not resolved. Germline V gene lookup returns CDR1 DFQATT and CDR2 SNEGSKA (reference sequence). The CDR3 extends over 13 amino acids.